These 15 T cell receptor beta chains share one sample of origin, sequenced in a study of T cell responses to AZD1222 COVID-19 vaccine. Clones were sequenced by immunoSEQ multiplex PCR, and TCRdb holds only the in-frame ones, with some missing. The data show roughly 83,000 clones, with about 84% seen just once and roughly 9.4% held by the top ten. The sequences come from peripheral blood, collected on day 0 of AZD1222 vaccination. The receptors derive from an adult in good health.

The V and J genes are TRBV14 and TRBJ1-3, with D unclear. Germline V gene data show CDR1 as SGHDN and CDR2 as FVKESK. V dropped 0 bases and J dropped 3 bases, with 12 bases sitting between them. CDR3 length: 16 amino acids. The CDR3 sequence is CASSQDSWGGGNTIYF. The DNA of the CDR3 is TGTGCCAGCAGCCAAGATTCTTGGGGAGGTGGAAACACCATATATTTT.

V and J are TRBV11-2 and TRBJ2-7; D gene unclear. The CDR3 contains 13 residues. With 3 bases removed from V and 4 bases from J, the gap between germline ends came to 10 bases. Germline V CDR1 and CDR2: SGHAT, FQNNGV. The CDR3 sequence: CASSFLMLYEQYF. CDR3 coding DNA: TGTGCCAGCAGCTTCCTGATGCTTTACGAGCAGTACTTC.

J is TRBJ2-5 and V is TRBV5-8; TRBD2 matches at 10 bases. With V trimmed by 2 bases and J by 2 bases, 15 bases remained unmatched. This CDR3 contains 19 residues. From germline, CDR1 is SGHTS and CDR2 YDEGEE. CDR3 sequence (DNA): TGTGCCAGCAGCTTCCTACTAGCGGGGTTTCCCGGGGGGCAAGAGACCCAGTACTTC. Translation gives CASSFLLAGFPGGQETQYF.

The chain carries TRBV3-1 (or the pseudogene TRBV3-2) and TRBJ2-1; TRBD1 is a possible D gene (6 bases). Trimming cost V 1 base and J 3 bases, with 10 bases left between them. This CDR3 is 15 amino acids long. Germline V gene data show CDR1 as LGHDT and CDR2 as YNNKEL (reference sequence). CDR3 sequence: CASSQVGQIYNEQFF. The CDR3 coding sequence is TGTGCCAGCAGCCAAGTAGGACAGATCTACAATGAGCAGTTCTTC.

The CDR3 reads CASTNPGGPSDEQFF. CDR3 in DNA: TGTGCCAGCACGAACCCGGGAGGGCCTTCCGATGAGCAGTTCTTC. The J gene is TRBJ2-1, the V gene TRBV7-9, with 8 bases fitting TRBD2. The V segment lost 7 bases and the J segment 8 bases; nucleotides outside the gene matches: 13. From germline, CDR1 is SEHNR and CDR2 FQNEAQ (reference sequence). This CDR3 contains 15 residues.

The V and J genes are TRBV6-1 and TRBJ2-1; D is uncertain. This CDR3 region has 17 residues. Germline V CDR1 and CDR2: MNHNS, SASEGT. Trimming pared 1 base from V and 4 bases from J, leaving 17 bases between. The CDR3 DNA follows: TGTGCCAGCAGTGAAGTGGTTGGCCACAGCCTATACAATGAGCAGTTCTTC. It translates to CASSEVVGHSLYNEQFF.

There are a few counts of this clone. The chain joins TRBV9 to TRBJ2-2; D is ambiguous. Trimming took off 1 base at V and 6 bases at J, with 4 bases between the two ends. From germline, CDR1 is SGDLS and CDR2 YYNGEE. The CDR3 sequence is 12 residues long. CDR3 in DNA: TGTGCCAGCAGCGTATTGTCCGGGGAGCTGTTTTTT. Protein: CASSVLSGELFF.

The J gene is TRBJ2-4, the V gene TRBV29-1; perhaps D is TRBD1 or TRBD2 (5 bases each). V lost 3 bases and J lost 9, with 12 bases in between. Germline assignment: CDR1 SQVTM and CDR2 ANQGSEA. This CDR3 has 12 residues. The CDR3 here is CSVDGGDGIQYF. The DNA for the CDR3 is TGCAGCGTTGATGGGGGTGATGGCATTCAGTACTTC.

As for this clone: One end of the junction is discordant with germline, which a read error may explain. The chain links TRBV5-8 to TRBJ1-2; D uncertain. Germline V gene sequence: CDR1 SGHTS, CDR2 YDEGEE. The CDR3 loop spans 8 amino acids. The CDR3, as DNA: TGTGCCAGCAGCTTGACCGACTTC. This sequence encodes CASSLTDF.

V gene TRBV7-8 combines with J gene TRBJ2-7; 13 nucleotides line up with TRBD2. Germline-derived CDR1 and CDR2 are SGHVS and FQNEAQ. This CDR3 region has 17 residues. The V segment lost 5 bases and the J segment 3 bases; nucleotides outside the gene matches: 10. The CDR3 bases are TGTGCCAGCAGCAAAGGACTAGCGGGGGCTGGCTTCTACGAGCAGTACTTC. This sequence encodes CASSKGLAGAGFYEQYF.

The CDR3 DNA is TGCAGCGTGGACGAATTGGGGGTGTTCTATGGCTACACCTTC. This codes for CSVDELGVFYGYTF. The chain recombines TRBV29-1 with TRBJ1-2, with D perhaps matching TRBD1 (5 bases). Germline CDR1 and CDR2: SQVTM and ANQGSEA. This CDR3 has 14 amino acids. V was shortened by 6 bases and J by 4 bases, with 18 bases between the two germline ends.

The V and J genes are TRBV4-1 and TRBJ1-2, with TRBD1 matching over 10 bases. The V gene's germline CDR1 is MGHRA and CDR2 YSYEKL. The CDR3 has 14 amino acids. Trimming took 4 bases from V and 12 from J; bases not matched to a gene: 11. For the CDR3, the DNA is TGCGCCAGCAGCCCATCCCGGGACAGGGGATTGAACACCTTC. It yields the protein CASSPSRDRGLNTF.

The rearrangement uses TRBV30 and TRBJ1-5; weak D call: TRBD1 (6 bases). V was pared by 5 bases and J by 0 bases, with 17 bases between. This CDR3 comprises 16 residues. The V gene's germline CDR1 is GTSNPN and CDR2 SVGIG (reference sequence). The CDR3 protein is CAWGGRGIYSNQPQHF. The CDR3 DNA sequence: TGTGCCTGGGGGGGGAGGGGGATTTATAGCAATCAGCCCCAGCATTTT.

The chain uses TRBV2 and TRBJ2-5, with D perhaps assigned TRBD1 or TRBD2 (5 bases each). V was pared by 4 bases and J by 5 bases, with 11 bases between. Germline CDR1 reads SNHLY; CDR2 reads FYNNEI. The CDR3 length is 13 residues. Here the CDR3 reads CASSGGLGETQYF. Written as DNA, the CDR3 is TGTGCCAGCAGTGGGGGGTTAGGGGAGACCCAGTACTTC. Combining the CDR3 with reference TRBV2 and TRBJ2-5 gives the whole variable domain EPEVTQTPSHQVTQMGQEVILRCVPISNHLYFYWYRQILGQKVEFLVSFYNNEISEKSEIFDDQFSVERPDGSNFTLKIRSTKLEDSAMYFCASSGGLGETQYFGPGTRLLVL.

V gene TRBV4-3 combines with J gene TRBJ2-1; tentatively, D is TRBD1 or TRBD2 (5 bases each). This CDR3 has 18 residues. Trimming stripped 0 bases from V and 0 bases from J, with 15 bases between. Germline V gene sequence: CDR1 LGHNA, CDR2 YSLEER. CDR3 coding DNA: TGCGCCAGCAGCCAAGATTTTGGGGGATCGAGCTCCTACAATGAGCAGTTCTTC. It encodes CASSQDFGGSSSYNEQFF.